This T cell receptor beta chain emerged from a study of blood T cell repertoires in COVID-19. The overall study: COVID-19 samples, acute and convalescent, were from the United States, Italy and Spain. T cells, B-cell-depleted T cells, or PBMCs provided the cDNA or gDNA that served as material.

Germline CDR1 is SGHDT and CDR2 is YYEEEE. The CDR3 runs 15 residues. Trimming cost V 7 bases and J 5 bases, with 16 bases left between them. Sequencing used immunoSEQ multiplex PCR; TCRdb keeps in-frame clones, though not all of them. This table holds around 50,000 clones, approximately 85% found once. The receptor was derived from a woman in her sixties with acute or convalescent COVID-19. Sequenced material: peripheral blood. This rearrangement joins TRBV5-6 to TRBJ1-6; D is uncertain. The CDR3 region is CASEVAGGHNSPLHF. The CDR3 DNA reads TGTGCCAGCGAAGTCGCTGGCGGCCATAATTCACCCCTCCACTTT.